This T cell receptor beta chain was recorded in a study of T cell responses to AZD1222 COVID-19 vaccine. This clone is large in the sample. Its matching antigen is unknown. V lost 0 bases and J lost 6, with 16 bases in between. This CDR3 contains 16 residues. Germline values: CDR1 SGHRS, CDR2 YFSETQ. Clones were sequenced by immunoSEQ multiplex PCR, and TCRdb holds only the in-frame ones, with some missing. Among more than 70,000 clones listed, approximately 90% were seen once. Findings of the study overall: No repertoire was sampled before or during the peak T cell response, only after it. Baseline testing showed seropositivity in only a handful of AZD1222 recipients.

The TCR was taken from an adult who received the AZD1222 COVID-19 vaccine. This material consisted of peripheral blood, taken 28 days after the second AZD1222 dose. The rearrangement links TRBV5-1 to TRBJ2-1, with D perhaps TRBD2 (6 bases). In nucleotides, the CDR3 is TGCGCCAGCAGCTTGGAGCAGCGGGCAAGGAGCAATGAGCAGTTCTTC. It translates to CASSLEQRARSNEQFF.